The sequence of this T cell receptor (beta chain) was determined in a study of a mutant IDH1 vaccine in newly diagnosed glioma. About the study: Patients previously underwent radiotherapy, temozolomide, or both, and most underwent both. Study outcomes and limitations: In around 93% of patients, immune responses induced by the vaccine occurred. Alterations occurring in top peripheral T cell clonotypes seemed unrelated to pseudoprogression.

Points on this clone: What it binds is not known.

Clones were read by immunoSEQ multiplex PCR, and TCRdb kept only the in-frame ones, dropping some. The data contain about 100,000 clones, around 77% of them singletons. Described time point: baseline, week 1 (first vaccination visit). Regarding treatment: pre-vaccination baseline after standard-of-care therapy. Each of the donors came in with new WHO grade 3 or 4 astrocytomas that were IDH1-mutant and ATRX-lost. Trimming removed 4 bases from V and 0 bases from J, with 13 bases in between. Germline V gives CDR1 SGHDN, CDR2 FVKESK. The CDR3 is 15 amino acids. The TCR originated in a man aged 35 to 55 with glioma. The sample here was PBMCs, taken from a glioma patient treated with radiotherapy, temozolomide or both. V is TRBV14 and J is TRBJ2-7; D gene unclear. The CDR3 DNA is TGTGCCAGCAGCCCCGGCGCACCGGACTCCTACGAGCAGTACTTC. Translated, it gives CASSPGAPDSYEQYF.